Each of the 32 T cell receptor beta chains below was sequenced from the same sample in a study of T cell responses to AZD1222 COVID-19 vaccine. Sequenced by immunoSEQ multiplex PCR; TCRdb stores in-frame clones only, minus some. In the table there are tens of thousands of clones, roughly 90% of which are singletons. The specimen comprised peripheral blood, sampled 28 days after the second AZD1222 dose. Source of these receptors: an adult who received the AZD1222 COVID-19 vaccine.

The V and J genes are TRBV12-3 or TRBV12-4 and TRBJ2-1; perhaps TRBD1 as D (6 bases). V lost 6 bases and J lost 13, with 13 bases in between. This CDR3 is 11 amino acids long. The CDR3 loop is CASSLRDTQFF. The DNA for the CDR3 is TGTGCCAGCAGCCTCCGGGACACTCAGTTCTTC.

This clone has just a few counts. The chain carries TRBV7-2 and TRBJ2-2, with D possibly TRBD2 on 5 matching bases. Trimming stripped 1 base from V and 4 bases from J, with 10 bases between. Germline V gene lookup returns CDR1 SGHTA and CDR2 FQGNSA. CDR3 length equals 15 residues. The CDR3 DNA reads TGTGCCAGCAGCTTAGTAGTGGGGAGCACCGGGGAGCTGTTTTTT. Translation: CASSLVVGSTGELFF.

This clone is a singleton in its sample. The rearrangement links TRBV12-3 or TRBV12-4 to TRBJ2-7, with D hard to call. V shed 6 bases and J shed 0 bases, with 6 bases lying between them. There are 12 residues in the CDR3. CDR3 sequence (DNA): TGTGCCAGCAGCGACCTCTCCTACGAGCAGTACTTC. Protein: CASSDLSYEQYF.

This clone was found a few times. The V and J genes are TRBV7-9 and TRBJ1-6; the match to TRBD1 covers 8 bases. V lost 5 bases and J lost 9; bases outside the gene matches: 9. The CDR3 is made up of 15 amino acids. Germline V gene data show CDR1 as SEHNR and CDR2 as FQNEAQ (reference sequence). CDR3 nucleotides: TGTGCCAGCAGCGTGGCTGGACAGGGACCTTCACCCCTCCACTTT. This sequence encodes CASSVAGQGPSPLHF.

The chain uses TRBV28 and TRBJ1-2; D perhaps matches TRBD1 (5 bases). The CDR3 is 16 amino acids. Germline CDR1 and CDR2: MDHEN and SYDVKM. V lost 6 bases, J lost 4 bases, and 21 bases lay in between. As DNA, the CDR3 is TGTGCCAGCAGCCTCCGTTCGGGACGCATAGCCTATGGCTACACCTTC. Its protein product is CASSLRSGRIAYGYTF.

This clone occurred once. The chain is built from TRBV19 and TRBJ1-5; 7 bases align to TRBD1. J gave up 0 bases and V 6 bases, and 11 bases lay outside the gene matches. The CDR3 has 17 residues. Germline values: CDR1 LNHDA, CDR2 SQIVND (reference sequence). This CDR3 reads CASSITPGGNSNQPQHF. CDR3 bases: TGTGCCAGTAGCATCACCCCAGGGGGGAATAGCAATCAGCCCCAGCATTTT.

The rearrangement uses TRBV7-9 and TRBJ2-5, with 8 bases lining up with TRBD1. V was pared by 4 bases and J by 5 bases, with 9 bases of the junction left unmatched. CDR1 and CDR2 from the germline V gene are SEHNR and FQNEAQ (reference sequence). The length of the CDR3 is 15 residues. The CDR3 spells CASSSGAGGLETQYF. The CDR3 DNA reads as TGTGCCAGCAGCTCAGGGGCAGGGGGCTTGGAGACCCAGTACTTC.

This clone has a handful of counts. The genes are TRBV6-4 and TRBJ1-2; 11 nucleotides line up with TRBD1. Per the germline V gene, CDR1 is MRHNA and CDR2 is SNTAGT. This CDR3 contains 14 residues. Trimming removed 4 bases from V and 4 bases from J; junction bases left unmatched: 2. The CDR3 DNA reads TGTGCCAGCAGTGTCGGGACAGGGGGCTATGGCTACACCTTC. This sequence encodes CASSVGTGGYGYTF.

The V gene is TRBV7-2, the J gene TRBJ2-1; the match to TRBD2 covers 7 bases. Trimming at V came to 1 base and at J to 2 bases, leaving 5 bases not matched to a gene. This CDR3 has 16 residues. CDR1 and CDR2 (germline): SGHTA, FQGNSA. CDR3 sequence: CASSLVGAGAYNEQFF. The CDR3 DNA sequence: TGTGCCAGCAGCTTAGTAGGGGCGGGGGCCTACAATGAGCAGTTCTTC.

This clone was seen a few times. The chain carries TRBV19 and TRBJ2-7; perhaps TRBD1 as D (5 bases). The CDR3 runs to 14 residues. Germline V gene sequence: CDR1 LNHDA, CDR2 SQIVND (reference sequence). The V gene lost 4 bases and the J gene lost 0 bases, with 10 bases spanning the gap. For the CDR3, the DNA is TGTGCCAGTAGTACGATAGACAGCTCCTACGAGCAGTACTTC. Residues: CASSTIDSSYEQYF.

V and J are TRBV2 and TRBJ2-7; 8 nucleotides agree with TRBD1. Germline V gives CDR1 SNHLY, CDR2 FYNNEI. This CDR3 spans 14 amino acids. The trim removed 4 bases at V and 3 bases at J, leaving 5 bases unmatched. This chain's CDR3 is CASSGQGSLYEQYF. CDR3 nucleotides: TGTGCCAGCAGTGGACAGGGGTCCCTCTACGAGCAGTACTTC. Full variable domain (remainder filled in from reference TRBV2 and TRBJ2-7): EPEVTQTPSHQVTQMGQEVILRCVPISNHLYFYWYRQILGQKVEFLVSFYNNEISEKSEIFDDQFSVERPDGSNFTLKIRSTKLEDSAMYFCASSGQGSLYEQYFGPGTRLTVT.

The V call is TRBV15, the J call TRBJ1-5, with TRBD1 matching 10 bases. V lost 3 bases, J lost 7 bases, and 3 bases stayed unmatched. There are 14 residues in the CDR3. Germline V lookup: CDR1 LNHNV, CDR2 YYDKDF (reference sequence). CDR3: CATSSDRGRQPQHF. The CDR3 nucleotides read TGTGCCACCAGCAGTGACAGGGGGCGGCAGCCCCAGCATTTT.

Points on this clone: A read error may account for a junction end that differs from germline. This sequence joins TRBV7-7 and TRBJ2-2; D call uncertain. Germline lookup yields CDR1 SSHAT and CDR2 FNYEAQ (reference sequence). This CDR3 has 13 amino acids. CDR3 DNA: TGTGCTAGCAGCCGCGGTGGTACCGGGGAGCTGTTTTTT. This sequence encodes CASSRGGTGELFF.

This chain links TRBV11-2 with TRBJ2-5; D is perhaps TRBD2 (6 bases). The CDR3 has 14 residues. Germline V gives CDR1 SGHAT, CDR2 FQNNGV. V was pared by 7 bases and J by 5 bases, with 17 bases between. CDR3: CASIGGDPRETQYF. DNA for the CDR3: TGTGCCAGCATTGGCGGGGACCCCAGGGAGACCCAGTACTTC.

The DNA of the CDR3 is TGTGCCAGCAATAAAGGACTAGTTGGAGATACGCAGTATTTT. Translation gives CASNKGLVGDTQYF. V usage is TRBV6-5 and J usage is TRBJ2-3, with 7 bases matching TRBD2. V lost 7 bases and J lost 5; bases outside the gene matches: 9. CDR1 is MNHEY, CDR2 SVGAGI, per germline. The CDR3 has 14 amino acids.

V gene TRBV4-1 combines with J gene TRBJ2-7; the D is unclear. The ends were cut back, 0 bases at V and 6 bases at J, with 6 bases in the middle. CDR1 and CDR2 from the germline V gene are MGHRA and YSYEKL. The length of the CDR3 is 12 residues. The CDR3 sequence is CASSQDAGEQYF. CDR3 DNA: TGCGCCAGCAGCCAAGATGCAGGCGAGCAGTACTTC.

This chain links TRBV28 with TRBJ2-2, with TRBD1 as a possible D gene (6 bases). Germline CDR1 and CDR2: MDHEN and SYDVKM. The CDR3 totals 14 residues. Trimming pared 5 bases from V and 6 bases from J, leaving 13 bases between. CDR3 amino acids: CASSGTGTAGELFF. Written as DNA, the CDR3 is TGTGCCAGCAGTGGAACAGGGACCGCCGGGGAGCTGTTTTTT.

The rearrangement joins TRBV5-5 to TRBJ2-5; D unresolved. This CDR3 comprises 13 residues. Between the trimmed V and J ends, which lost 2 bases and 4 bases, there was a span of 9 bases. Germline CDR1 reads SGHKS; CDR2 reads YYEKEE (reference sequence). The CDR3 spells CASSFVVLETQYF. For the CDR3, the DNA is TGTGCCAGCAGCTTCGTGGTTTTAGAGACCCAGTACTTC.

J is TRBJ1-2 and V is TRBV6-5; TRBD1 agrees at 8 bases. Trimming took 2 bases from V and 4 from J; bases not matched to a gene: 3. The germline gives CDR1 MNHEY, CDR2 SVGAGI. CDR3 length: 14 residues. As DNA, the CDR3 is TGTGCCAGCAGTTACCGGGACAGGTTCTATGGCTACACCTTC. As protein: CASSYRDRFYGYTF.

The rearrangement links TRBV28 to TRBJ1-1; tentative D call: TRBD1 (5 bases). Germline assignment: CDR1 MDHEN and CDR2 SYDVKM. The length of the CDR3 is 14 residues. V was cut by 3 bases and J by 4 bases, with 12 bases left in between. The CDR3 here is CASSFNSGGTEAFF. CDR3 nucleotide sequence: TGTGCCAGCAGTTTTAATTCGGGGGGCACTGAAGCTTTCTTT. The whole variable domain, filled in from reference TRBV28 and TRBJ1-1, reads DVKVTQSSRYLVKRTGEKVFLECVQDMDHENMFWYRQDPGLGLRLIYFSYDVKMKEKGDIPEGYSVSREKKERFSLILESASTNQTSMYLCASSFNSGGTEAFFGQGTRLTVV.

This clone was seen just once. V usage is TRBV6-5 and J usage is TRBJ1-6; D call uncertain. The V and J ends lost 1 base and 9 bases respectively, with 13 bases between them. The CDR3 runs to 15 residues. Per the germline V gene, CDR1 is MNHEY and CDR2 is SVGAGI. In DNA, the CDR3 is TGTGCCAGCAGTTACTTGGGAACGGTGACTTCACCCCTCCACTTT. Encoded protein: CASSYLGTVTSPLHF.

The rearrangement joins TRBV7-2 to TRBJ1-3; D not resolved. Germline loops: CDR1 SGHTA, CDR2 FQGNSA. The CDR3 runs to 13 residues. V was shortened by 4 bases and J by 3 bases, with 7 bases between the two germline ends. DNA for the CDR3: TGTGCCAGCAGCTCTAGGAATGGAAACACCATATATTTT. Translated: CASSSRNGNTIYF.

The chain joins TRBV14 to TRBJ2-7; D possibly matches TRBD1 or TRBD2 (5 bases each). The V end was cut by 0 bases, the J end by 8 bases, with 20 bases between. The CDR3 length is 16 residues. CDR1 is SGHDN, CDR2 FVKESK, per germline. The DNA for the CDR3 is TGTGCCAGCAGCCAAGATATCGGGGCAGCCTATCTGAAGCAGTACTTC. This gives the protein CASSQDIGAAYLKQYF.

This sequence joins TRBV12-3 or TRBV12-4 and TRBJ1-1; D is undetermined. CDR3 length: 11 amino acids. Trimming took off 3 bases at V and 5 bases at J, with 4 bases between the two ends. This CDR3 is CASSFRTEAFF. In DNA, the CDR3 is TGTGCCAGCAGTTTCCGGACTGAAGCTTTCTTT.

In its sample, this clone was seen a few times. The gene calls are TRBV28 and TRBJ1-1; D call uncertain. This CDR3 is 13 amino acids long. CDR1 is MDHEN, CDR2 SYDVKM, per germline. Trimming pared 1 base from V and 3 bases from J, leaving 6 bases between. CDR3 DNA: TGTGCCAGCAGTTTATTAGGTGACACTGAAGCTTTCTTT. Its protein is CASSLLGDTEAFF.

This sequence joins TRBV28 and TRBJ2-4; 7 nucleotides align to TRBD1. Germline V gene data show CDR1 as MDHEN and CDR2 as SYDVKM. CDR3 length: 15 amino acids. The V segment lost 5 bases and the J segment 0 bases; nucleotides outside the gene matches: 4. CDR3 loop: CASSRTGGAKNIQYF. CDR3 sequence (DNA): TGTGCCAGCAGTCGGACAGGCGGAGCCAAAAACATTCAGTACTTC. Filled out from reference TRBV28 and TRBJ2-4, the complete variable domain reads DVKVTQSSRYLVKRTGEKVFLECVQDMDHENMFWYRQDPGLGLRLIYFSYDVKMKEKGDIPEGYSVSREKKERFSLILESASTNQTSMYLCASSRTGGAKNIQYFGAGTRLSVL.

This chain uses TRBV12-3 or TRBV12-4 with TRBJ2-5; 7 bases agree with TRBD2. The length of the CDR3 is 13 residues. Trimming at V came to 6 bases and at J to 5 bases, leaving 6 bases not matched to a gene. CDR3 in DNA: TGTGCCAGCAGGAGCGGGAATGGGGAGACCCAGTACTTC. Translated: CASRSGNGETQYF.

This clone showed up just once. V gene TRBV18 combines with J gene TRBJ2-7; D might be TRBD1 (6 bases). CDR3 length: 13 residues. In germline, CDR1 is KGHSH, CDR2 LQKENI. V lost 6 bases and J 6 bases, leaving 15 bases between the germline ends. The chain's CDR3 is CASSVSGAIEQYF. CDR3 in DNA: TGTGCCAGCTCGGTATCAGGGGCGATCGAGCAGTACTTC.

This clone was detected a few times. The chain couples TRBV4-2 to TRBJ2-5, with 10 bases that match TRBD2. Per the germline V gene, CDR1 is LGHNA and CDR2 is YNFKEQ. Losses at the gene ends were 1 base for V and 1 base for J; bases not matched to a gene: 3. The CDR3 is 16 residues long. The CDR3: CASSQASGGAQETQYF. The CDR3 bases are TGTGCCAGCAGCCAAGCGAGCGGGGGGGCCCAAGAGACCCAGTACTTC.

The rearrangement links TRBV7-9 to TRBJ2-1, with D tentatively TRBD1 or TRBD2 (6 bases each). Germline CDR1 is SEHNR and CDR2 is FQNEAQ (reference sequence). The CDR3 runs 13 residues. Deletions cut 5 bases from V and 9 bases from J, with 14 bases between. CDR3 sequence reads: CASSGGPSPEQFF. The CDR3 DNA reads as TGTGCCAGCAGCGGGGGGCCAAGTCCTGAGCAGTTCTTC. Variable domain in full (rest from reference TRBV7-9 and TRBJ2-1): DTGVSQNPRHKITKRGQNVTFRCDPISEHNRLYWYRQTLGQGPEFLTYFQNEAQLEKSRLLSDRFSAERPKGSFSTLEIQRTEQGDSAMYLCASSGGPSPEQFFGPGTRLTVL.

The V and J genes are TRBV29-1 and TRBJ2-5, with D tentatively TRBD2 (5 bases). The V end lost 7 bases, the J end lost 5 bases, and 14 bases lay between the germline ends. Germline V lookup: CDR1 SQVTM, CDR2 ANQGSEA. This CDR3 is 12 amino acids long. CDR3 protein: CSAHPGGETQYF. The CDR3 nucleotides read TGCAGCGCCCATCCGGGCGGGGAGACCCAGTACTTC.

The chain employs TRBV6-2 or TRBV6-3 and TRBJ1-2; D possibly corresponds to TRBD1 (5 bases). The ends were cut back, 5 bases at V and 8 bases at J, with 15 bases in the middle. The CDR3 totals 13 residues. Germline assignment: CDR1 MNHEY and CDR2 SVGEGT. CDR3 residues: CASSIGVTGGYTF. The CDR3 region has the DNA TGTGCCAGCAGTATCGGGGTTACAGGCGGCTACACCTTC.